The 28 T cell receptor beta chains listed next were all sequenced from one sample in a study of T cell responses to AZD1222 COVID-19 vaccine. The table came from immunoSEQ multiplex PCR; TCRdb's copy has only in-frame clones and leaves some out. The sample lists under 150,000 clones, more than 75% seen once, with more than 3% in the top ten. The sample here was peripheral blood, taken on day 0 of AZD1222 vaccination. The receptors come from an adult in good health.

The chain uses TRBV7-2 and TRBJ2-1; 7 bases are shared with TRBD2. The trim removed 6 bases at V and 8 bases at J, leaving 7 bases unmatched. This CDR3 has 13 amino acids. Looked up from germline, CDR1 is SGHTA and CDR2 is FQGNSA. The CDR3 loop reads CASRHGLVDEQFF. CDR3 nucleotides: TGTGCCAGCAGGCATGGACTAGTGGATGAGCAGTTCTTC.

The chain joins TRBV3-1 (or the pseudogene TRBV3-2) to TRBJ1-5; D is perhaps TRBD1 (6 bases). In germline, CDR1 is LGHDT, CDR2 YNNKEL (reference sequence). Trimming removed 1 base from V and 2 bases from J, with 12 bases in between. The CDR3 runs 16 residues. The CDR3 here is CASSQGVGAGNQPQHF. The CDR3 coding sequence is TGTGCCAGCAGCCAAGGGGTGGGGGCCGGCAATCAGCCCCAGCATTTT.

This clone occurred once. This chain links TRBV5-4 with TRBJ1-4, with D tentatively TRBD1 (6 bases). This CDR3 has 14 amino acids. CDR1 and CDR2 from the germline V gene are SGHNT and YYREEE (reference sequence). V dropped 0 bases and J dropped 8 bases, with 11 bases sitting between them. This CDR3 reads CASSLGGQLEKLFF. In DNA, the CDR3 is TGTGCCAGCAGCTTGGGAGGACAGTTAGAAAAACTGTTTTTT.

The chain joins TRBV20-1 to TRBJ1-2, with 8 positions matching TRBD1. The V gene's germline CDR1 is DFQATT and CDR2 SNEGSKA (reference sequence). CDR3 length: 19 residues. Trimming removed 3 bases from V and 3 bases from J; junction bases left unmatched: 21. The CDR3 nucleotides are TGCAGTGCTAGTGGCTTTGGGACAGGACAAACCCGACGGGACTATGGCTACACCTTC. It yields the protein CSASGFGTGQTRRDYGYTF.

The chain couples TRBV10-1 to TRBJ1-5, with D possibly being TRBD1 (6 bases). The CDR3 length is 18 residues. V gave up 0 bases and J gave up 0 bases, with 15 bases separating them. CDR1 WNHNN and CDR2 SYGVQD come from the germline V gene (reference sequence). In DNA form, the CDR3 reads TGCGCCAGCAGTGAGTCGAGGGGGGCAGATTATAGCAATCAGCCCCAGCATTTT. Amino acids: CASSESRGADYSNQPQHF.

This clone showed up just once. This sequence joins TRBV6-1 and TRBJ1-5, with 8 bases that match TRBD1. This CDR3 is 15 amino acids long. V lost 3 bases, J lost 7 bases, and 8 bases stayed unmatched. Germline V gives CDR1 MNHNS, CDR2 SASEGT. The CDR3 loop is CASSDHRGVKQPQHF. As DNA, the CDR3 is TGTGCCAGCAGTGATCACAGGGGGGTGAAGCAGCCCCAGCATTTT.

This chain joins TRBV9 and TRBJ2-3, with 7 bases identical to TRBD1. Germline lookup yields CDR1 SGDLS and CDR2 YYNGEE. The V gene end was trimmed by 0 bases and the J gene end by 2 bases; junction bases not matched to a gene: 6. The CDR3 is 16 residues long. The CDR3 nucleotides read TGTGCCAGCAGCGTAGCTTTAGGGGGCGCCACAGATACGCAGTATTTT. Its translation: CASSVALGGATDTQYF.

The CDR3 DNA reads as TGTGCCAGCAGCTTAGAAAGGTATTCACCCCTCCACTTT. This gives the protein CASSLERYSPLHF. The genes are TRBV7-6 and TRBJ1-6, with D unresolved. The ends were cut back, 1 base at V and 8 bases at J, with 6 bases in the middle. The CDR3 covers 13 residues. In germline, CDR1 is SGHVS, CDR2 FNYEAQ.

The chain uses TRBV7-9 and TRBJ2-1, with 8 bases aligning to TRBD2. CDR1 SEHNR and CDR2 FQNEAQ come from the germline V gene (reference sequence). This CDR3 spans 16 amino acids. V lost 1 base and J lost 6; bases outside the gene matches: 8. The CDR3 sequence: CASSLGQRGRLNEQFF. The DNA for the CDR3 is TGTGCCAGCAGCTTAGGTCAGCGGGGGAGACTCAATGAGCAGTTCTTC.

The chain recombines TRBV19 with TRBJ1-5; 7 bases line up with TRBD1. Germline assignment: CDR1 LNHDA and CDR2 SQIVND (reference sequence). The CDR3 is 16 residues long. The J segment lost 0 bases and the V segment lost 3 bases, leaving 5 bases of the junction unmatched. Here the CDR3 reads CASSIPRQGSNQPQHF. For the CDR3, the DNA is TGTGCCAGTAGTATTCCGAGACAGGGTAGCAATCAGCCCCAGCATTTT.

The chain joins TRBV19 to TRBJ1-2; 7 bases align to TRBD1. This CDR3 has 14 amino acids. J was trimmed by 5 bases and V by 0 bases; bases with no gene match: 3. CDR1 is LNHDA and CDR2 is SQIVND in the germline V gene (reference sequence). The CDR3, as DNA: TGTGCCAGTAGTATAGAAACAGGGGCGTATGGCTACACCTTC. This gives the protein CASSIETGAYGYTF.

This sequence joins TRBV5-5 and TRBJ2-7, with TRBD1 matching 10 bases. The CDR3 sequence is 18 residues long. Germline V gene data show CDR1 as SGHKS and CDR2 as YYEKEE (reference sequence). The trim removed 1 base at V and 3 bases at J, leaving 13 bases unmatched. DNA of the CDR3: TGTGCCAGCAGCTTGTCTCCCGGGACAGGGGCGCGCCTCTACGAGCAGTACTTC. Translating it yields CASSLSPGTGARLYEQYF.

The chain couples TRBV6-6 to TRBJ1-4; tentative D call: TRBD1 (5 bases). Germline V lookup: CDR1 MNHNY, CDR2 SVGAGI (reference sequence). This CDR3 is built from 15 residues. V was pared by 6 bases and J by 0 bases, with 11 bases between. CDR3 bases: TGTGCCAGCAGCGACAGACCTGCAACTAATGAAAAACTGTTTTTT. Translating gives CASSDRPATNEKLFF.

A single count supports this clone. The chain has TRBV10-3 and TRBJ2-3; 11 positions match TRBD2. There are 17 residues in the CDR3. Germline CDR1 ENHRY, CDR2 SYGVKD. The V segment lost 6 bases and the J segment 0 bases; nucleotides outside the gene matches: 8. CDR3 protein: CAISKRGTSGSTDTQYF. The CDR3 DNA is TGTGCCATCAGCAAGAGAGGGACTAGCGGTAGCACAGATACGCAGTATTTT.

The gene calls are TRBV19 and TRBJ1-2; perhaps TRBD1 as D (6 bases). This CDR3 is built from 13 residues. Trimming cost V 10 bases and J 9 bases, with 21 bases left between them. Germline-derived CDR1 and CDR2 are LNHDA and SQIVND (reference sequence). CDR3 in DNA: TGTGCCACTAGGTACAGGGCCCTCGATAGCTACACCTTC. Amino acids: CATRYRALDSYTF.

The chain uses TRBV3-1 (or the pseudogene TRBV3-2) and TRBJ2-4; possible D gene TRBD1, 5 bases. Germline V gives CDR1 LGHDT, CDR2 YNNKEL (reference sequence). The CDR3 length is 14 residues. The V end was cut by 0 bases, the J end by 9 bases, with 12 bases between. The CDR3 protein is CASSQDNQGTIQYF. The CDR3 region has the DNA TGTGCCAGCAGCCAAGATAACCAGGGCACCATTCAGTACTTC.

CDR3 protein: CASRTGQGAYKLFF. The CDR3 region has the DNA TGTGCCAGCAGAACCGGACAGGGGGCTTACAAACTGTTTTTT. The genes are TRBV6-5 and TRBJ1-4, with 11 bases aligning to TRBD1. V lost 6 bases to trimming and J lost 11 bases; unmatched junction nucleotides: 8. Germline V CDR1 and CDR2: MNHEY, SVGAGI. The CDR3 covers 14 residues.

This chain uses TRBV18 with TRBJ1-4, with D possibly TRBD1 on 6 matching bases. V was pared by 1 base and J by 5 bases, with 20 bases between. Per germline, CDR1 KGHSH and CDR2 LQKENI. The CDR3 covers 18 residues. CDR3 in DNA: TGTGCCAGCTCACCACTTCGGGACAAGGCCCTCACGAATGAAAAACTGTTTTTT. It translates to CASSPLRDKALTNEKLFF.

The CDR3: CASVRTGDSNQPQHF. The CDR3 DNA is TGTGCCAGCGTTAGGACAGGGGATAGCAATCAGCCCCAGCATTTT. The V call is TRBV19, the J call TRBJ1-5, with TRBD1 matching 9 bases. Germline CDR1 LNHDA, CDR2 SQIVND (reference sequence). V shed 9 bases, J shed 0 bases, and the junction held 6 bases outside the gene matches. The CDR3 is made up of 15 amino acids.

The chain recombines TRBV6-4 with TRBJ2-1, with 8 nucleotides matching TRBD2. Germline CDR1 and CDR2: MRHNA and SNTAGT. V lost 2 bases to trimming and J lost 7 bases; unmatched junction nucleotides: 7. The CDR3 covers 15 residues. In DNA, the CDR3 is TGTGCCAGCAGTGACCTAACGGGGGGGCGGAATGAGCAGTTCTTC. Residues: CASSDLTGGRNEQFF.

This sequence joins TRBV27 and TRBJ1-6; TRBD1 is a possible D gene (6 bases). The CDR3 covers 14 residues. V was shortened by 3 bases and J by 5 bases, with 8 bases between the two germline ends. Germline V gives CDR1 MNHEY, CDR2 SMNVEV (reference sequence). The chain's CDR3 is CASSFRTDNSPLHF. CDR3 in DNA: TGTGCCAGCAGTTTTAGGACAGATAATTCACCCCTCCACTTT.

This rearrangement joins TRBV5-1 to TRBJ1-6, with D hard to call. Looked up from germline, CDR1 is SGHRS and CDR2 is YFSETQ. CDR3 size: 18 residues. Between the trimmed V and J ends, which lost 0 bases and 0 bases, there was a span of 13 bases. The DNA of the CDR3 is TGCGCCAGCAGCTTGGGGGTCAGTTTTAGCTCCTATAATTCACCCCTCCACTTT. This codes for CASSLGVSFSSYNSPLHF.

This chain's CDR3 is CASMGSRNTEAFF. CDR3 sequence (DNA): TGTGCCAGCATGGGGAGCAGGAACACTGAAGCTTTCTTT. The chain is built from TRBV13 and TRBJ1-1; D is uncertain. Germline loops: CDR1 PRHDT, CDR2 FYEKMQ (reference sequence). The CDR3 contains 13 residues. Trimming removed 7 bases at V and 1 base at J, with 10 bases between. Drawing the rest from reference TRBV13 and TRBJ1-1, the complete variable domain is AAGVIQSPRHLIKEKRETATLKCYPIPRHDTVYWYQQGPGQDPQFLISFYEKMQSDKGSIPDRFSAQQFSDYHSELNMSSLELGDSALYFCASMGSRNTEAFFGQGTRLTVV.

This clone was seen only a few times. This chain joins TRBV9 and TRBJ1-5; D call uncertain. The length of the CDR3 is 14 residues. Looked up from germline, CDR1 is SGDLS and CDR2 is YYNGEE. V gave up 0 bases and J gave up 4 bases, with 8 bases separating them. CDR3 protein: CASSVGAENQPQHF. In DNA form, the CDR3 reads TGTGCCAGCAGCGTAGGGGCGGAGAATCAGCCCCAGCATTTT.

This clone was seen once. The chain combines TRBV6-5 with TRBJ1-1; 7 positions agree with TRBD1. The CDR3 covers 15 residues. V dropped 4 bases and J dropped 1; count of bases not matched to a gene: 6. The V gene's germline CDR1 is MNHEY and CDR2 SVGAGI. This CDR3 reads CASSSPGTANTEAFF. Written as DNA, the CDR3 is TGTGCCAGCAGTTCTCCCGGGACAGCGAACACTGAAGCTTTCTTT.

This clone was found once. CDR3 nucleotides: TGTGCCAGTAGTATGGGGCAGGGTCAGTCACCCCTCCACTTT. Residues: CASSMGQGQSPLHF. The chain couples TRBV19 to TRBJ1-6; D possibly corresponds to TRBD1 (5 bases). Germline loops: CDR1 LNHDA, CDR2 SQIVND (reference sequence). The CDR3 runs to 14 residues. V lost 3 bases to trimming and J lost 10 bases, with 13 bases between them.

This clone came up once. The chain links TRBV28 to TRBJ2-5, with D hard to call. The germline gives CDR1 MDHEN, CDR2 SYDVKM. V was trimmed by 5 bases and J by 4 bases, leaving 14 bases between them. The length of the CDR3 is 14 residues. The CDR3 spells CASSAPGLLETQYF. The CDR3 DNA follows: TGTGCCAGCAGTGCCCCCGGGCTCTTAGAGACCCAGTACTTC.

V is TRBV6-5 and J is TRBJ1-5; weak D call: TRBD1 (5 bases). This CDR3 has 15 residues. CDR1 is MNHEY and CDR2 is SVGAGI in the germline V gene. V lost 0 bases to trimming and J lost 1 base, with 7 bases between them. The CDR3: CASSYSGDSNQPQHF. The CDR3 DNA sequence: TGTGCCAGCAGTTACTCGGGGGACAGCAATCAGCCCCAGCATTTT.